The source of this T cell receptor beta chain is a study of blood T cell repertoires in COVID-19. At the level of the study: The samples span acute and convalescent COVID-19 from the United States, Italy and Spain. In each case, the material was cDNA or gDNA derived from T cells, B-cell-depleted T cells, or PBMCs.

The V end lost 0 bases, the J end lost 6 bases, and 7 bases lay between the germline ends. This CDR3 contains 13 residues. Germline CDR1 SGHRS, CDR2 YFSETQ. Authors' processing steps: Estimation of nucleated cell counts was performed using reference gene primer amplification. TCRdb keeps only in-frame clones here, not all; method: immunoSEQ multiplex PCR. The DNA gave D and trimming, while V, J and clone size come from that table. There are 80,000 to 100,000 clones in the sample; 74% occur only once, and under 5% lies in the top ten. Patients from Seattle were sampled longitudinally, starting during active infection.

Specimen: peripheral blood. The clonotype comes from a man aged 70 or older with COVID-19, enrolled during active disease. The rearrangement links TRBV5-1 to TRBJ2-1; D ambiguous. The CDR3 nucleotides read TGCGCCAGCAGCTTGGGACAAACCAATGAGCAGTTCTTC. Amino acid sequence: CASSLGQTNEQFF.